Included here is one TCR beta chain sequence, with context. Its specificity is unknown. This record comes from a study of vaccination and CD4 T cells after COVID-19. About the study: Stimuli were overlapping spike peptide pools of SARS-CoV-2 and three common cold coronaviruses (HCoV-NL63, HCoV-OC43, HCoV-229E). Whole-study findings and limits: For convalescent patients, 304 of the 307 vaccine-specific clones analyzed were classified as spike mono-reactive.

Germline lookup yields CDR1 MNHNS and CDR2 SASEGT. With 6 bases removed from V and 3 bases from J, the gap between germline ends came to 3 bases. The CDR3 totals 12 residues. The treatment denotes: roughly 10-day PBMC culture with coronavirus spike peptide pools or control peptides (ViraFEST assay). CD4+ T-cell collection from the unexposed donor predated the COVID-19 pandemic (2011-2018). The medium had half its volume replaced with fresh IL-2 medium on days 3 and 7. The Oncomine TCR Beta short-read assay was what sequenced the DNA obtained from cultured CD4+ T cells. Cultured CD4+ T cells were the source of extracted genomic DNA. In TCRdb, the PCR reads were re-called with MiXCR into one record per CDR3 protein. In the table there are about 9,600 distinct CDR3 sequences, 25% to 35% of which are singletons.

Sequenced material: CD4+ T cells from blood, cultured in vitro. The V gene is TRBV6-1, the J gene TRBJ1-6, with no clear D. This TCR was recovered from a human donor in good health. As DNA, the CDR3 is TGTGCCAGCAGCCTCTATAATTCACCCCTCCACTTT. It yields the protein CASSLYNSPLHF.